This entry features one T cell receptor (beta chain) sequence. A single record per CDR3 protein comes from TCRdb applying MiXCR to the 5' RACE reads. Here the sample spans some 790,000 distinct CDR3 sequences, 18% being singletons. This entry is derived from a study of identical twins. Losses at the gene ends were 4 bases for V and 0 bases for J; bases not matched to a gene: 3. The CDR3 consists of 14 residues. Germline V gene data show CDR1 as DFQATT and CDR2 as SNEGSKA (reference sequence). This sample was shared with a second study, whose subject was T cells expressing NK-cell markers. This second study notes: Sorted CD3+CD56+NKG2C+, CD3+CD56+NKG2C- and CD3+CD56-NKG2C+ T cells supplied TCR beta repertoires. In several experiments, sorting was restricted to alpha-beta TCR T cells by an anti-gamma-delta TCR antibody.

The chain carries TRBV20-1 and TRBJ2-3; 8 nucleotides agree with TRBD2. The sequenced sample consisted of PBMCs. The receptor was isolated from a woman between 18 and 29 years old in good health. The CDR3 nucleotides read TGCAGTGCTATCGGGAGGGGGAGCACAGATACGCAGTATTTT. Protein: CSAIGRGSTDTQYF.